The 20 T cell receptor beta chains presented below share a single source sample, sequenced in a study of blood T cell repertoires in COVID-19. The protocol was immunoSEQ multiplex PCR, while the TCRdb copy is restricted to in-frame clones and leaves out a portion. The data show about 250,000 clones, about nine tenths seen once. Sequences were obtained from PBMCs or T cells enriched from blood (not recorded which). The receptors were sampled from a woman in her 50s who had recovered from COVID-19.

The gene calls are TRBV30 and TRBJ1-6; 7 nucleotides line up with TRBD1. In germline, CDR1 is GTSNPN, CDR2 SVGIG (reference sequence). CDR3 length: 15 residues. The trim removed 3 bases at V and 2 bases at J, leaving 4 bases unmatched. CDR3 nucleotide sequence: TGTGCCTGGAGACAGGGGATTGCCTATAATTCACCCCTCCACTTT. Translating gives CAWRQGIAYNSPLHF.

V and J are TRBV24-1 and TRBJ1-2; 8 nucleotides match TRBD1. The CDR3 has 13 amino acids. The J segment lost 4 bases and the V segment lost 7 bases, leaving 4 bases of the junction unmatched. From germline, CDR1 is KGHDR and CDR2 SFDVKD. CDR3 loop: CATSQDRVYGYTF. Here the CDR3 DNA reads TGTGCCACCAGCCAGGACAGGGTCTATGGCTACACCTTC.

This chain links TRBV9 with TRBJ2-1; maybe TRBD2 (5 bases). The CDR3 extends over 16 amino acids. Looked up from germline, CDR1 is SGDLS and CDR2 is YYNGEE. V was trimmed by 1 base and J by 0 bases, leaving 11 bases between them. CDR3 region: CASSVQSSGSYNEQFF. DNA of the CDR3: TGTGCCAGCAGCGTACAATCAAGCGGCTCCTACAATGAGCAGTTCTTC.

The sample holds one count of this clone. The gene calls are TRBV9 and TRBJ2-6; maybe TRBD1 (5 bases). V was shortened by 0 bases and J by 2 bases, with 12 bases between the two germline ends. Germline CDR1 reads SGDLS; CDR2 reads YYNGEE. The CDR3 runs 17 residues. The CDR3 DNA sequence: TGTGCCAGCAGCGTAGATCTGGGGCAGCCTGGGGCCAACGTCCTGACTTTC. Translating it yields CASSVDLGQPGANVLTF.

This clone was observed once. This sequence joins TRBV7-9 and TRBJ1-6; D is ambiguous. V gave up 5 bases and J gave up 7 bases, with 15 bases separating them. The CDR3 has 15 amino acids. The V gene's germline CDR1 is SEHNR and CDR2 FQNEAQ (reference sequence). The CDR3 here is CASSLLNPGNSPLHF. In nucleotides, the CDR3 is TGTGCCAGCAGCCTTCTAAACCCCGGGAATTCACCCCTCCACTTT.

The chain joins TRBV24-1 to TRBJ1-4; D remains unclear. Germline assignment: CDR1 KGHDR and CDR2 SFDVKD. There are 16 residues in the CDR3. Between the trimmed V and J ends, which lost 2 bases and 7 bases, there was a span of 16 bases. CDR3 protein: CATSDSRGVIAEKLFF. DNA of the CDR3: TGTGCCACCAGTGATTCCCGAGGAGTGATCGCTGAAAAACTGTTTTTT.

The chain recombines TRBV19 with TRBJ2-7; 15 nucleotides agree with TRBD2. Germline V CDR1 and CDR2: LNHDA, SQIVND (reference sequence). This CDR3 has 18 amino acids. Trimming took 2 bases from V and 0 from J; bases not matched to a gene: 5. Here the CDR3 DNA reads TGTGCCAGTAGTATATGGACTAGCGGGAGGGCCGACTCCTACGAGCAGTACTTC. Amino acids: CASSIWTSGRADSYEQYF.

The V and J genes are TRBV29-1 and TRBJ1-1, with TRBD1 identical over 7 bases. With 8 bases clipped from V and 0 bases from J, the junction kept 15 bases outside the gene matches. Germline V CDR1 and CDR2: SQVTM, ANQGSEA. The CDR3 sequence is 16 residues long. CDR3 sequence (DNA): TGCAGCCCTGGAGGGACAGCAAAGAACATGAACACTGAAGCTTTCTTT. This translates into CSPGGTAKNMNTEAFF. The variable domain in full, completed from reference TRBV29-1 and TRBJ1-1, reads SAVISQKPSRDICQRGTSLTIQCQVDSQVTMMFWYRQQPGQSLTLIATANQGSEATYESGFVIDKFPISRPNLTFSTLTVSNMSPEDSSIYLCSPGGTAKNMNTEAFFGQGTRLTVV.

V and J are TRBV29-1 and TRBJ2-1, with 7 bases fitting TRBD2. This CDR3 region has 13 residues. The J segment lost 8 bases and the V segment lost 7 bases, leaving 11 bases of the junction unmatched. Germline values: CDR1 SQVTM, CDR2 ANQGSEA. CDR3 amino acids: CSAGGGGVDEQFF. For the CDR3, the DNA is TGCAGCGCCGGAGGCGGGGGAGTCGATGAGCAGTTCTTC.

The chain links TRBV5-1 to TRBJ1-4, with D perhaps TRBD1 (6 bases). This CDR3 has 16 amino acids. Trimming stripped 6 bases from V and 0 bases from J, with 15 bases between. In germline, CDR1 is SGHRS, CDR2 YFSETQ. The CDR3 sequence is CASTPRGATTNEKLFF. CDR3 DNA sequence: TGCGCCAGCACCCCCCGGGGGGCCACAACTAATGAAAAACTGTTTTTT.

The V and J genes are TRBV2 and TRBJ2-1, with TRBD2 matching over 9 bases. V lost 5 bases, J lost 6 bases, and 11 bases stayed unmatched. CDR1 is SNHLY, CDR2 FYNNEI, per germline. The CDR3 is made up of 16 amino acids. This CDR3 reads CASSPDGLANFNEQFF. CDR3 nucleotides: TGTGCCAGCAGTCCCGATGGACTAGCGAACTTCAATGAGCAGTTCTTC.

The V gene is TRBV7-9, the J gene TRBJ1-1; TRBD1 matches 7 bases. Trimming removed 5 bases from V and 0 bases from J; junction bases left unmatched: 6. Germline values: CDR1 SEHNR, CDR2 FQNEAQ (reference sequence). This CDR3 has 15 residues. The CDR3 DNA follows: TGTGCCAGCAGCGACCGGGACAGCCTGAACACTGAAGCTTTCTTT. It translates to CASSDRDSLNTEAFF. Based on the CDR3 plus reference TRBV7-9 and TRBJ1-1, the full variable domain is DTGVSQNPRHKITKRGQNVTFRCDPISEHNRLYWYRQTLGQGPEFLTYFQNEAQLEKSRLLSDRFSAERPKGSFSTLEIQRTEQGDSAMYLCASSDRDSLNTEAFFGQGTRLTVV.

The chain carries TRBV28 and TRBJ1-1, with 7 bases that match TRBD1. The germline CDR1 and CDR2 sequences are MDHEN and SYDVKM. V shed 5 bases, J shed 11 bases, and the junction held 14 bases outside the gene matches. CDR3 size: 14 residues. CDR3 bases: TGTGCCAGCAGTCAATCGACAGGGTCGAGGTGGGCTTTCTTT. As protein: CASSQSTGSRWAFF.

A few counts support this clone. The chain's CDR3 is CASSQEILRGTSQGQYF. Written as DNA, the CDR3 is TGCGCCAGCAGCCAAGAGATCTTGCGGGGGACCTCCCAAGGGCAGTATTTT. The V gene is TRBV4-3, the J gene TRBJ2-3; 7 nucleotides align to TRBD2. The CDR3 runs 17 residues. CDR1 is LGHNA, CDR2 YSLEER, per germline. V trimming: 0 bases; J trimming: 11 bases; junction bases outside the gene matches: 17.

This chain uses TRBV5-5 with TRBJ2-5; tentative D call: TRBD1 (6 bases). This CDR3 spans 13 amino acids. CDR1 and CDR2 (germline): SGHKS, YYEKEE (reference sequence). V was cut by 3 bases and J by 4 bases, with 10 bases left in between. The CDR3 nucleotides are TGTGCCAGCAGCTCCCCAGGGGTAGAGACCCAGTACTTC. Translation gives CASSSPGVETQYF. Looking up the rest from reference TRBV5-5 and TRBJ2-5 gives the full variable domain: DAGVTQSPTHLIKTRGQQVTLRCSPISGHKSVSWYQQVLGQGPQFIFQYYEKEERGRGNFPDRFSARQFPNYSSELNVNALLLGDSALYLCASSSPGVETQYFGPGTRLLVL.

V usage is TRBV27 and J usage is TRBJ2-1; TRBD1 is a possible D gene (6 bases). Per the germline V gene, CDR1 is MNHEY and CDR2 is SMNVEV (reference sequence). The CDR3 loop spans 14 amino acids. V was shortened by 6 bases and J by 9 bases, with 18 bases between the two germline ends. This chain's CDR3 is CASSGLGASGEQFF. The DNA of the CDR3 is TGTGCCAGCAGCGGACTGGGGGCAAGCGGTGAGCAGTTCTTC.

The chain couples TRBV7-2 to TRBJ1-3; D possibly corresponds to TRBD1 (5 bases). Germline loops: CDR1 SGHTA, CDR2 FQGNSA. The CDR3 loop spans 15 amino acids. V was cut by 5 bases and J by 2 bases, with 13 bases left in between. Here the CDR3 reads CASSPVLGAGNTIYF. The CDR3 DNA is TGTGCCAGCAGCCCTGTTCTAGGGGCTGGAAACACCATATATTTT.

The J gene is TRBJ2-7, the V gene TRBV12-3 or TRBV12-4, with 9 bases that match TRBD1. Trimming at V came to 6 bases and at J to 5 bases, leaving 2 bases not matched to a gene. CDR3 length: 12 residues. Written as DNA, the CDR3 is TGTGCCAGCAGGGACAGGGGCCACGAGCAGTACTTC. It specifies CASRDRGHEQYF.

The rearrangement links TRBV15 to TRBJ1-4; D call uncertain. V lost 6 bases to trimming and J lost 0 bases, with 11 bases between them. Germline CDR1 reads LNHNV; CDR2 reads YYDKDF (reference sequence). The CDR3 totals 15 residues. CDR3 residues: CATSAKRATNEKLFF. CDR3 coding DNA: TGTGCCACCAGTGCCAAGAGAGCAACTAATGAAAAACTGTTTTTT.

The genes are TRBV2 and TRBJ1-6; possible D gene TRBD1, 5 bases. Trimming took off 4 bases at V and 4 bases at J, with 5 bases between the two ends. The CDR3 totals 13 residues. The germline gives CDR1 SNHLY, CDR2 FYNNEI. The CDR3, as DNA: TGTGCCAGCAGTGGACAGTATAATTCACCCCTCCACTTT. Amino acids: CASSGQYNSPLHF.